Listed below are T cell receptor beta chains from one sample, sequenced in a study of T cell responses to AZD1222 COVID-19 vaccine. The protocol was immunoSEQ multiplex PCR, while the TCRdb copy is restricted to in-frame clones and leaves out a portion. The sample carries fewer than 200,000 clones, roughly 92% recorded once. This specimen consisted of peripheral blood, obtained on day 0 of AZD1222 vaccination. The receptor source for this set is an adult in good health. Each CDR3 is given with its conserved first and last residue. The D gene is left open where the match is weak. Only part of the rows carry a size: once, few, many, or a class if the clone is expanded.

NA	NA	TRBJ1-2	13	TRBV6-5	TGTGCCAGCAGCCCGGACAGAAGCTATGGCTACACCTTC	CASSPDRSYGYTF
NA	NA	TRBJ1-5	14	TRBV27	TGTGCCAGCAGTTTAGAGGGGCTGAGGCAGCCCCAGCATTTT	CASSLEGLRQPQHF
TRBD1	NA	TRBJ1-6	15	TRBV11-2	TGTGCCAGCAGCGTCAGGGGGGGCTTGGATTCACCCCTCCACTTT	CASSVRGGLDSPLHF
TRBD1	once	TRBJ1-2	13	TRBV4-1	TGCGCCAGCAGCCTGCAGGGGGACTATGGCTACACCTTC	CASSLQGDYGYTF
NA	NA	TRBJ2-2	15	TRBV3-1/TRBV3-2	TGTGCCAGCAGCCAGCCGGGACGAGAAACCGGGGAGCTGTTTTTT	CASSQPGRETGELFF
TRBD2	NA	TRBJ2-4	11	TRBV9	TGTGCCTGCAATCCGGGGGGCATTCAGTACTTC	CACNPGGIQYF
TRBD2	NA	TRBJ2-3	15	TRBV2	TGTGCCAGCGAAAAGCGGGAGTCGAGCACAGATACGCAGTATTTT	CASEKRESSTDTQYF
NA	NA	TRBJ1-4	11	TRBV25-1	TGTGCCAGCAGCGAAAATGAAAAACTGTTTTTT	CASSENEKLFF
NA	NA	TRBJ2-5	13	TRBV6-5	TGTGCCAGCAGTTACGGGGCCAGGGAGACCCAGTACTTC	CASSYGARETQYF
TRBD1	NA	TRBJ2-3	15	TRBV7-9	TGTGCCAGCAGTACGAGACAGGGGAATGCAGATACGCAGTATTTT	CASSTRQGNADTQYF
NA	NA	TRBJ2-5	16	TRBV11-3	TGTGCCAGCAGCTTAAGTTTTAATCCGGTTCAAGAGACCCAGTACTTC	CASSLSFNPVQETQYF
TRBD1	NA	TRBJ2-5	15	TRBV19	TGTGCCAGTAGTACTTGGACAGGGGGCGCGGAGACCCAGTACTTC	CASSTWTGGAETQYF
TRBD1	NA	TRBJ2-2	16	TRBV7-2	TGTGCCAGCAGCTCTACAGGGGCCCCGAACACCGGGGAGCTGTTTTTT	CASSSTGAPNTGELFF
NA	NA	TRBJ2-1	11	TRBV30	TGTGCCTGGATGGAGGGCAATGAGCAGTTCTTC	CAWMEGNEQFF
NA	NA	TRBJ1-1	13	TRBV12-3/TRBV12-4	TGTGCCAGCAATTTAGGATGGAACACTGAAGCTTTCTTT	CASNLGWNTEAFF
TRBD1	NA	TRBJ1-2	14	TRBV5-8	TGTGCCAGCAGCAAGGACAGGGCCTCCTATGGCTACACCTTC	CASSKDRASYGYTF
TRBD1	NA	TRBJ2-1	15	TRBV9	TGTGCCAGCAGCGTGGGACAGGGTAACTACAATGAGCAGTTCTTC	CASSVGQGNYNEQFF
NA	once	TRBJ2-5	13	TRBV9	TGTGCCAGCAGCTCCGGGATGTTGGAGACCCAGTACTTC	CASSSGMLETQYF
TRBD1	once	TRBJ1-4	15	TRBV7-8	TGTGCCAGCAGCTTAAGGGACAGGAGAGGGGAAAAACTGTTTTTT	CASSLRDRRGEKLFF
NA	NA	TRBJ1-4	16	TRBV6-5	TGTGCCAGCAGTTCTCGACGCCGGGACTCCCATGAAAAACTGTTTTTT	CASSSRRRDSHEKLFF
NA	NA	TRBJ1-2	11	TRBV6-6	TGTGCCAGCAATTCGTACGATGGCTACACCTTC	CASNSYDGYTF
NA	NA	TRBJ1-3	14	TRBV5-6	TGTGCCAGCAGCTTGGCCCAGGAGAGAAACACCATATATTTT	CASSLAQERNTIYF
NA	NA	TRBJ2-5	15	TRBV5-1	TGCGCCAGCAGACCTATGACAGGCTCCCAAGAGACCCAGTACTTC	CASRPMTGSQETQYF
NA	NA	TRBJ1-4	14	TRBV27	TGTGCCAGCAGTCCGGGCTCAACTAATGAAAAACTGTTTTTT	CASSPGSTNEKLFF
TRBD1	NA	TRBJ1-2	18	TRBV28	TGTGCCAGCAGTCCTTGGACAGGCACCTCTCTAGCTAACTATGGCTACACCTTC	CASSPWTGTSLANYGYTF
NA	NA	TRBJ1-1	13	TRBV30	TGTGCCTGGAGAAGACAGCTCGAGACTGAAGCTTTCTTT	CAWRRQLETEAFF
TRBD1	NA	TRBJ1-2	12	TRBV28	TGTGCCAGCGGACAGGGGGGCTATGGCTACACCTTC	CASGQGGYGYTF
NA	once	TRBJ1-2	16	TRBV27	TGTGCCAGCAGCCCTTATACCGGGGAAAACTACTATGGCTACACCTTC	CASSPYTGENYYGYTF
NA	NA	TRBJ2-6	15	TRBV30	TGTGCCTGGAGTCCCCCCGGTACCGGGGCCAACGTCCTGACTTTC	CAWSPPGTGANVLTF
NA	NA	TRBJ1-5	14	TRBV4-1	TGCGCCAGCAGCTTAGGGGGGAACAATCAGCCCCAGCATTTT	CASSLGGNNQPQHF
TRBD1	few	TRBJ1-2	17	TRBV5-1	TGCGCCAGCAGCTTGAGGCTGACAGGGGGCAGTAACTATGGCTACACCTTC	CASSLRLTGGSNYGYTF
NA	once	TRBJ2-5	16	TRBV6-1	TGTGCCAGCAGTGATCCCAGGGGGGCCCCACCGGAGACCCAGTACTTC	CASSDPRGAPPETQYF